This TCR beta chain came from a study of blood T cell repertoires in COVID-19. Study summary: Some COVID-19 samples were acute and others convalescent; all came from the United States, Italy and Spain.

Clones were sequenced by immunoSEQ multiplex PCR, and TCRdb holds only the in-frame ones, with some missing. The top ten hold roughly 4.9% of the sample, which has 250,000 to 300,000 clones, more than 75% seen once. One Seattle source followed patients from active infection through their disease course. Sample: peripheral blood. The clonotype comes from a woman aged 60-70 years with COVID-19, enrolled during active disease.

Written as DNA, the CDR3 is TGTGCCAGCAGCCGGATTAGCGGGGCTAGCACAGATACGCAGTATTTT. Encoded protein: CASSRISGASTDTQYF. V is TRBV5-4 and J is TRBJ2-3; 8 nucleotides agree with TRBD2. The germline V gene encodes CDR1 SGHNT and CDR2 YYREEE (reference sequence). The CDR3 totals 16 residues. The V and J ends lost 4 bases and 0 bases, in that order; junction bases with no gene match: 7.